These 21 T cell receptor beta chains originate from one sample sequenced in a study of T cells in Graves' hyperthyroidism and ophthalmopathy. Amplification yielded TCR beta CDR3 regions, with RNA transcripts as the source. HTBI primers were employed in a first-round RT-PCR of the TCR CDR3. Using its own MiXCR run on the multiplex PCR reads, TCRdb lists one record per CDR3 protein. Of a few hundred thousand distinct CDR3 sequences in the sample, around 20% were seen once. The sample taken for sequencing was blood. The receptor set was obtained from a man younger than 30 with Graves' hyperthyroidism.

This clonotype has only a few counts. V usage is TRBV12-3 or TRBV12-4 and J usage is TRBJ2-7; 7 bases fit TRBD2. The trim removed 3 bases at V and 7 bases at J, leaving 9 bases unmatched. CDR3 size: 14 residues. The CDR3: CASSFGLAAKEQYF. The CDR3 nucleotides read TGTGCCAGCAGTTTTGGTCTAGCGGCCAAAGAGCAGTACTTC.

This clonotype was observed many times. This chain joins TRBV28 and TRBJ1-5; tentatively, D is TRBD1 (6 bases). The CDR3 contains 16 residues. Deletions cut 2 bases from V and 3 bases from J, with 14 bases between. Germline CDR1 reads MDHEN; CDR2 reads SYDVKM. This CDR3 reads CASSLVEGVHNQPQHF. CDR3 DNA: TGTGCCAGCAGTTTAGTGGAGGGGGTCCACAATCAGCCCCAGCATTTT.

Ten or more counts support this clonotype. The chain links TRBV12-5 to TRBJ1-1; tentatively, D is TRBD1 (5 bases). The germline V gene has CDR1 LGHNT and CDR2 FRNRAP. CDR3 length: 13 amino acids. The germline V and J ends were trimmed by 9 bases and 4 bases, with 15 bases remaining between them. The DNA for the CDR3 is TGTGCTAGCCGGGACGGTTGGGTCACTGAAGCTTTCTTT. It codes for CASRDGWVTEAFF.

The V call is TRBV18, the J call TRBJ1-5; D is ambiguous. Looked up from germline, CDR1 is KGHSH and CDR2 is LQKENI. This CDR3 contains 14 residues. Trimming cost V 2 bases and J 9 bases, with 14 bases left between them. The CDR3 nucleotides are TGTGCCAGCTCACCATCAACGACCCCGGGGCCCCAGCATTTT. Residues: CASSPSTTPGPQHF.

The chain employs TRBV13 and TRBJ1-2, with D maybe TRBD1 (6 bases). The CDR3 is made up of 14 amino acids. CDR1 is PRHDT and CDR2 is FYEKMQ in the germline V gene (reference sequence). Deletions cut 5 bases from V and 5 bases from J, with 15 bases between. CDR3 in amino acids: CASSPRGTRYGYTF. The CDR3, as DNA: TGTGCCAGCAGCCCGCGAGGGACACGGTATGGCTACACCTTC.

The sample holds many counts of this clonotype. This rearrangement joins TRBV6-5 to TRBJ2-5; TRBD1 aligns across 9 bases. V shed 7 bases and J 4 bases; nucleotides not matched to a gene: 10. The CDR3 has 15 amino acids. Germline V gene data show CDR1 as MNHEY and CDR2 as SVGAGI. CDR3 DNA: TGTGCCAGCACTACGGGGACAGGGTTTGGAGAGACCCAGTACTTC. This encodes CASTTGTGFGETQYF.

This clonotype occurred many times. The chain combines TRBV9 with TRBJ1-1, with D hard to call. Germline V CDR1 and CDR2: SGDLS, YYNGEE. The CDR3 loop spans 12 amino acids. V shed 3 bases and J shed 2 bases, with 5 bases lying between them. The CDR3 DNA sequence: TGTGCCAGCAGCGGAAAAAACACTGAAGCTTTCTTT. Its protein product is CASSGKNTEAFF.

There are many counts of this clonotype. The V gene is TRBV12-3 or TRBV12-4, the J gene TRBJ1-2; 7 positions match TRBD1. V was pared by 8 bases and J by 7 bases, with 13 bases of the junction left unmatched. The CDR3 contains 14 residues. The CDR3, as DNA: TGTGCCAGCTTAGATATCGGGACAGTTTTTGGCTACACCTTC. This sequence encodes CASLDIGTVFGYTF.

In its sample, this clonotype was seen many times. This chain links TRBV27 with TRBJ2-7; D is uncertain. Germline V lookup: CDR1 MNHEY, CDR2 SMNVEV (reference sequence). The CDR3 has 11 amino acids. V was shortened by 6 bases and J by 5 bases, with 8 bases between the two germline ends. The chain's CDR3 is CASRRRDEQYF. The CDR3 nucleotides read TGTGCCAGCAGAAGAAGGGACGAGCAGTACTTC.

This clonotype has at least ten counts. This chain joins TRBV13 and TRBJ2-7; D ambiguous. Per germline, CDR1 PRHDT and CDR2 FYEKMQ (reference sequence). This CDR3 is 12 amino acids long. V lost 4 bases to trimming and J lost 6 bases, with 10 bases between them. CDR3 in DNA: TGTGCCAGCAGCTATTTCCCGGGCGAGCAGTACTTC. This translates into CASSYFPGEQYF.

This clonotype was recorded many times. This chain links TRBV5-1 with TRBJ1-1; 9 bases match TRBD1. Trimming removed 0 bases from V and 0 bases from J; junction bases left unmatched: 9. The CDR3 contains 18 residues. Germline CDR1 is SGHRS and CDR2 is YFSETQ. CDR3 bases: TGCGCCAGCAGCTTGGACAGGGGGCCGATCGGGATGAACACTGAAGCTTTCTTT. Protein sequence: CASSLDRGPIGMNTEAFF. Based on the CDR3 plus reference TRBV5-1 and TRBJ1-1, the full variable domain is KAGVTQTPRYLIKTRGQQVTLSCSPISGHRSVSWYQQTPGQGLQFLFEYFSETQRNKGNFPGRFSGRQFSNSRSEMNVSTLELGDSALYLCASSLDRGPIGMNTEAFFGQGTRLTVV.

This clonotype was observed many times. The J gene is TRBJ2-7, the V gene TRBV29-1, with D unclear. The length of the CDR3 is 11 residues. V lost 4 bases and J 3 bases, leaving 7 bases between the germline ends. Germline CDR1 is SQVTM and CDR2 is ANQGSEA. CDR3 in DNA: TGCAGCGTTGTTTTCCTCTACGAGCAGTACTTC. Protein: CSVVFLYEQYF.

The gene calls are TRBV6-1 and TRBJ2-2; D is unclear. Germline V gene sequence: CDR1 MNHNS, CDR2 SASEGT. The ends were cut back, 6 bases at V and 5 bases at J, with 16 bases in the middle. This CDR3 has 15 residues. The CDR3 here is CASRIDTLETGELFF. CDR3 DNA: TGTGCCAGCAGGATAGACACCCTCGAGACCGGGGAGCTGTTTTTT.

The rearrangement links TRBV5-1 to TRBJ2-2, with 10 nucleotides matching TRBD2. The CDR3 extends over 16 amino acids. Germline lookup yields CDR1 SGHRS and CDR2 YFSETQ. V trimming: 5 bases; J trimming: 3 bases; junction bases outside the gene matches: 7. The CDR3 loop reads CASRVSGRSYTGELFF. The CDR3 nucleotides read TGCGCCAGCAGAGTTAGCGGGAGGTCCTACACCGGGGAGCTGTTTTTT.

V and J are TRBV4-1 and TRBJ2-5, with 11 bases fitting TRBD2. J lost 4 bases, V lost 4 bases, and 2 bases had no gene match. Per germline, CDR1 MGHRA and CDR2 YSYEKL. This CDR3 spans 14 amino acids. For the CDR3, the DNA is TGCGCCAGCAGCCTCGGGACTAGCGGAGAGACCCAGTACTTC. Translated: CASSLGTSGETQYF.

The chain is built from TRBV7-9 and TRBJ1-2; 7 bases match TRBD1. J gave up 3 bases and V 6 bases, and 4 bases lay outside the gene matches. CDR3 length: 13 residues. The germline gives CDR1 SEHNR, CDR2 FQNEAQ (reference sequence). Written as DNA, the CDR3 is TGTGCCAGCAGAAACAGGGGAGACTATGGCTACACCTTC. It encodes CASRNRGDYGYTF.

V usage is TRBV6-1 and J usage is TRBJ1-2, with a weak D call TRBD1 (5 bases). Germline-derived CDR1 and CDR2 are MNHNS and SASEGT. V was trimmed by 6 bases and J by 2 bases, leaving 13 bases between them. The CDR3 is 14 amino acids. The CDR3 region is CASRPPGENYGYTF. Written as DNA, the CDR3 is TGTGCCAGCAGACCCCCGGGGGAGAACTATGGCTACACCTTC.

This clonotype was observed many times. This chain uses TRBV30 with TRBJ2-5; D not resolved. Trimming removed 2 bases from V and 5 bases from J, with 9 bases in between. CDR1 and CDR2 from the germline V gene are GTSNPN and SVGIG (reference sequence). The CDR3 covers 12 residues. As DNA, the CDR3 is TGTGCCTGGAGTACCCGTCCGGAGACCCAGTACTTC. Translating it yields CAWSTRPETQYF.

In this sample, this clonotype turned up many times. CDR3 in DNA: TGTGCCACGTTCCCGGGACTAGCGGGGCCCTACGAGCAGTACTTC. It translates to CATFPGLAGPYEQYF. This rearrangement joins TRBV10-3 to TRBJ2-7; 13 nucleotides line up with TRBD2. The V segment lost 10 bases and the J segment 2 bases; nucleotides outside the gene matches: 8. This CDR3 spans 15 amino acids. The V gene's germline CDR1 is ENHRY and CDR2 SYGVKD.

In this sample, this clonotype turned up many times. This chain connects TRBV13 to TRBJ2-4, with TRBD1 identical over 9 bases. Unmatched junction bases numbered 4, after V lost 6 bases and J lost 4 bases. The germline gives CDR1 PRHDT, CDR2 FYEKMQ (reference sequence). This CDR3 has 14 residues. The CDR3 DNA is TGTGCCAGCAGAAACAGGGGGCAAAAAAACATTCAGTACTTC. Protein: CASRNRGQKNIQYF.

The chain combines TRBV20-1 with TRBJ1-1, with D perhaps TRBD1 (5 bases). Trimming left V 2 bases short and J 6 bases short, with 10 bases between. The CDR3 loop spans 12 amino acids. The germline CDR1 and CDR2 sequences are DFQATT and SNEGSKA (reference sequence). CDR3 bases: TGCAGTGCTAGAAATCCAGGGTCTGAAGCTTTCTTT. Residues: CSARNPGSEAFF.